The 9 T cell receptor beta chains below come from one sample, sequenced in a study of blood T cell repertoires in COVID-19. Using immunoSEQ multiplex PCR, the repertoire was profiled, and TCRdb retains in-frame clones only, with some absent. The sample comprises roughly 120,000 clones, 90% of which are singletons, and 3.5% to 5.5% rests with the top ten. Material: peripheral blood. The receptors shown here come from a man in his 60s with COVID-19, enrolled during active disease.

Here the CDR3 DNA reads TGTGCCAGCTCACCACGGGCGGGGGACAATGAGCAGTTCTTC. This sequence encodes CASSPRAGDNEQFF. The chain recombines TRBV18 with TRBJ2-1; 7 bases map to TRBD2. V shed 1 base, J shed 5 bases, and the junction held 2 bases outside the gene matches. This CDR3 spans 14 amino acids. Germline-derived CDR1 and CDR2 are KGHSH and LQKENI.

The chain recombines TRBV7-3 with TRBJ2-3, with D uncertain. V was cut by 4 bases and J by 6 bases, with 17 bases left in between. The germline CDR1 and CDR2 sequences are SGHTA and FQGTGA. The CDR3 extends over 15 amino acids. The CDR3 loop is CASSSPPPLDDTQYF. The DNA of the CDR3 is TGTGCCAGCAGCTCGCCTCCTCCCCTAGACGATACGCAGTATTTT.

This chain uses TRBV19 with TRBJ1-1, with TRBD1 matching 9 bases. CDR1 LNHDA and CDR2 SQIVND come from the germline V gene (reference sequence). The CDR3 is 14 residues long. V gave up 7 bases and J gave up 5 bases; unmatched junction bases: 8. In DNA form, the CDR3 reads TGTGCCAGTATTACAGGGGGCGCCGGGACTGAAGCTTTCTTT. The encoded protein is CASITGGAGTEAFF.

The rearrangement uses TRBV7-8 and TRBJ1-3; the D gene is possibly TRBD1 (6 bases). The CDR3 totals 16 residues. V gave up 1 base and J gave up 4 bases, with 14 bases separating them. The V gene's germline CDR1 is SGHVS and CDR2 FQNEAQ. The CDR3 DNA follows: TGTGCCAGCAGCTTAGGGTACAGGGCTACGGGAAACACCATATATTTT. It specifies CASSLGYRATGNTIYF.

The rearrangement links TRBV5-1 to TRBJ1-2, with 9 bases lining up with TRBD1. Germline assignment: CDR1 SGHRS and CDR2 YFSETQ. The V segment lost 4 bases and the J segment 6 bases; nucleotides outside the gene matches: 7. The CDR3 loop spans 14 amino acids. The CDR3 sequence: CASSPEGTGHGYTF. The CDR3 DNA is TGCGCCAGCAGCCCTGAGGGGACAGGGCATGGCTACACCTTC.

The DNA for the CDR3 is TGTGCCAGCAGCCGGGACATGGGACTAGCGGGAGTTAGCTCCTACAATGAGCAGTTCTTC. Protein sequence: CASSRDMGLAGVSSYNEQFF. The chain employs TRBV3-1 (or the pseudogene TRBV3-2) and TRBJ2-1, with 14 bases that match TRBD2. Germline CDR1 is LGHDT and CDR2 is YNNKEL (reference sequence). The CDR3 spans 20 residues. V dropped 4 bases and J dropped 0; count of bases not matched to a gene: 11.

The chain carries TRBV24-1 and TRBJ1-1; 8 bases align to TRBD1. From germline, CDR1 is KGHDR and CDR2 SFDVKD. The CDR3 consists of 15 residues. J lost 4 bases, V lost 4 bases, and 7 bases had no gene match. CDR3 loop: CATSDPRTGSTEAFF. Written as DNA, the CDR3 is TGTGCCACCAGTGACCCCAGGACAGGGAGCACTGAAGCTTTCTTT.

The gene calls are TRBV28 and TRBJ1-5; TRBD1 aligns across 8 bases. Germline CDR1 is MDHEN and CDR2 is SYDVKM. V lost 6 bases to trimming and J lost 4 bases; unmatched junction nucleotides: 2. The CDR3 runs to 13 residues. The CDR3 region is CASRTGGNQPQHF. The CDR3 DNA reads as TGTGCCAGCAGAACAGGGGGGAATCAGCCCCAGCATTTT. The whole variable domain, remainder taken from reference TRBV28 and TRBJ1-5, is DVKVTQSSRYLVKRTGEKVFLECVQDMDHENMFWYRQDPGLGLRLIYFSYDVKMKEKGDIPEGYSVSREKKERFSLILESASTNQTSMYLCASRTGGNQPQHFGDGTRLSIL.

In this sample, this clone turned up once. The V gene is TRBV30, the J gene TRBJ2-4, with 12 bases lining up with TRBD1. Germline V gene data show CDR1 as GTSNPN and CDR2 as SVGIG (reference sequence). V shed 5 bases, J shed 3 bases, and the junction held 5 bases outside the gene matches. The CDR3 extends over 15 amino acids. The DNA for the CDR3 is TGTGCCTGGGGGACAGGGGGCGGTGGCAAAAACATTCAGTACTTC. It translates to CAWGTGGGGKNIQYF.